Sequencing of this TCR beta chain was carried out in a study of shared clonotypes between healthy human individuals (dated by TCRdb to the early 2020s). Some background on the complete study: The cohort comprised two women and three men aged 18 to 49 years. Per donor, leukapheresis produced somewhere between about 0.94 and 10 billion PBMCs. To increase sequencing depth and limit assay-specific biases, TCR repertoire library preparation and sequencing were carried out by different laboratories using diverse techniques. Blood TCR repertoires of about 5 healthy adults were deeply sequenced to estimate repertoire size and the extent of clonotype sharing between individuals. For each donor, three plates each were used for CD4 naive and CD4 memory, two plates were used for CD8 naive, and one plate was used for CD8 memory.

This clone appeared once. This receptor's antigen is unknown. One base away there is no much larger clone; base qualities are not given. Findings and caveats that apply to the study as a whole: Naive subsets generally had larger estimated clonotype richness than memory subsets. Across several donors, approximately 4.9% of naive CD4, roughly 3.4% of naive CD8, 2.3% of memory CD4, and over 0.35% of memory CD8 clonotypes were shared. Even with the large sequencing depth, rarefaction of the sorted-subset datasets indicated that sequencing was incomplete. Pairwise subsampling indicated that sequencing depth was expected to affect the degree of clonotype sharing among donors. Sampling was limited to blood, and TCR repertoires in tissue likely differ from TCR repertoires in blood. Clonotypes shared by all four sorted-subset donors showed higher generation probabilities than non-shared clonotypes. Because the study included only a small number of donors, the genetic and exposure-history diversity represented was limited.

TCR CDR3 regions were amplified from genomic DNA by multiplex PCR using the deep immunoSEQ assay. Genomic DNA extracted from each cell subset was distributed evenly over all wells of several immunoSEQ 96-well plates, and each plate served as one replicate. For sorted subsets, roughly 0.2 ug genomic DNA, equal to tens of thousands of T cell genomes, was loaded into each replicate PCR. The purified libraries were quantified using a Qubit 3.0 fluorometer, sized with a Bioanalyzer 2100, and then quantified again using the KAPA Library Quantification kit. Every immunoSEQ 96-well plate was sequenced on a separate single-read 150-cycle Illumina NextSeq 550 flow cell. The authors' pipeline ran thus. The immunoSEQ output contained only junctional sequences without quality scores, so filtering could not match that applied to full-length reads. Sequences were annotated with PyIR, a Python wrapper for IgBLAST v1.9, using IMGT germline references to assign V/J genes and CDR3. Any read was removed if the V/J assignment was weak (E-value above 1e-6), the CDR3 was missing, or the read contained stop codons, out-of-frame junctions, or ambiguous translated residues. V3J clonotypes were defined by identical inferred V gene, J gene, and CDR3 amino acid sequence. Percentage overlap between repertoires was computed as shared unique clonotypes divided by the size of the smaller repertoire. RTK rarefaction, the Chao1 estimator, and Recon v2.1 estimates of unobserved clonotypes were used to assess repertoire richness. For all TCRbeta clonotypes obtained by the gDNA method from a few donors, generation probabilities were computed with OLGA. Drawn from immuneACCESS, this table holds only the in-frame rearrangements with V and J called that TCRdb kept. Clones are partly lost; checked studies trace under half to an unresolved V gene and leave the rest unexplained. That table supplies the V and J calls and clone size; D and trimming were determined from the DNA. The sample has millions of clones on record, 90% to 95% of them singletons. Together, the top ten hold 0.3% to 0.4% of the sample.

Spanning cysteine to phenylalanine, the CDR3 consists of 16 amino acids. The only DNA kept is the CDR3, 48 bases in frame from the first base. The germline V gene (reference sequence) sets CDR1 to SGHNT and CDR2 to YYREEE. V is cut back by 3 bases and J by 8 bases, with 12 bases in the junction unmatched. Healthy HIV-negative adults with no recently reported acute infections or vaccinations were included as donors. Every donor was a Caucasian adult living in Nashville, Tennessee, USA. CD4+ T cells were enriched by magnetic negative selection, after which naive cells were positively selected on CD45RA and the negative fraction was taken as the memory subset. Blood was collected by leukapheresis, and PBMCs were isolated by Ficoll-Histopaque density gradient centrifugation and then cryopreserved in liquid nitrogen vapor phase. Analytical flow cytometry was used to check the purity and quantity of every magnetically sorted T cell population. Genomic DNA was isolated from every sorted fraction and measured by UV absorbance on a Nanodrop 2000c.

Sequencing used naive CD4+ T cells from PBMCs. The cell subset or site tag for this specimen amounts to: CD45RA+ positively selected. The sequence links TRBV5-4 to TRBJ2-3; TRBD2 lines up with 10 middle nucleotides. The receptor was isolated from a man aged 18 to 29 in good health. Some clones in this sample may be carry-over from other donors' samples. The DNA sequence is given as TGTGCCAGCAGCTGGGGACTAGCGATAGACTCGCGTACGCAGTATTTT. This gives the protein CASSWGLAIDSRTQYF. Reference TRBV5-4 and TRBJ2-3 genes cover what lies past the CDR3, so the full variable domain is ETGVTQSPTHLIKTRGQQVTLRCSSQSGHNTVSWYQQALGQGPQFIFQYYREEENGRGNFPPRFSGLQFPNYSSELNVNALELDDSALYLCASSWGLAIDSRTQYFGPGTRLTVL.